This TCR beta chain came from a study of T-cell memory formation after mild COVID-19. Study context: Largely donor-specific sequence clusters came from a couple of donors. Study observations and caveats: The study detected some responding clones in pre-infection memory, suggesting cross-reactive memory joined. Among CD4+ contracting clones, most were CM and EM, and CD8+ ones EMRA.

This clonotype has more than one count but fewer than ten. Its antigen is as yet unknown. With constant-segment primers, 5'RACE yielded cDNA libraries of TCR alpha and TCR beta that carried sample barcodes and UMIs. TCRdb re-called the 5' RACE reads through MiXCR, storing one row per CDR3 protein. The sample has approximately 260,000 distinct CDR3 sequences, roughly 17% seen once. Sequenced sample: PBMCs or a T cell subset sorted from them (not recorded which). This TCR was sampled from a man aged 18 to 29 who had mild COVID-19 (a few samples of this study predate the infection). Cell type and time point are not known.

CDR3 nucleotide sequence: TGTGCCAGCCAGGATGCTAGCGGGGGTTTTCGCAATGAGCAGTTCTTC. Protein product: CASQDASGGFRNEQFF. This chain joins TRBV12-3 or TRBV12-4 and TRBJ2-1; 10 bases fit TRBD2. V shed 8 bases and J 6 bases; nucleotides not matched to a gene: 13. CDR3 size: 16 residues.